The next 19 T cell receptor beta chains were all read from a single sample in a study of control samples from healthy donors and cancer patients. Profiled with immunoSEQ multiplex PCR; TCRdb holds only in-frame clones, not every one. The sample holds 150,000 to 200,000 clones, about 92% seen once. Sample: blood. The receptor source for this set is a man aged 30 to 45 in good health.

The V gene is TRBV14, the J gene TRBJ1-2; D call uncertain. CDR1 is SGHDN and CDR2 is FVKESK in the germline V gene. The CDR3 totals 13 residues. With 0 bases removed from V and 4 bases from J, the gap between germline ends came to 6 bases. CDR3 bases: TGTGCCAGCAGCCAAGAGTGGTCCTATGGCTACACCTTC. Translated: CASSQEWSYGYTF.

Concerning this clone itself: The junction and the germline gene differ at one end; a read error may be behind it. In the same sample, other DNA sequences code for this CDR3. V gene TRBV19 combines with J gene TRBJ1-4; D not resolved. The V gene's germline CDR1 is LNHDA and CDR2 SQIVND (reference sequence). This CDR3 contains 15 residues. The CDR3 spells CASSIFGEGNEKLFF. The CDR3 DNA sequence: TGTGCCAGTAGTATCTTCGGGGAGGGTAATGAAAAGCTGTTTTTT.

J is TRBJ1-5 and V is TRBV18; no definite D call. The CDR3 is 12 residues long. The ends were cut back, 5 bases at V and 2 bases at J, with 4 bases in the middle. Per germline, CDR1 KGHSH and CDR2 LQKENI. This chain's CDR3 is CASSDGNQPQHF. The CDR3 nucleotides read TGTGCCAGCTCAGACGGCAATCAGCCCCAGCATTTT. The full variable domain, its missing parts supplied by reference TRBV18 and TRBJ1-5, is NAGVMQNPRHLVRRRGQEARLRCSPMKGHSHVYWYRQLPEEGLKFMVYLQKENIIDESGMPKERFSAEFPKEGPSILRIQQVVRGDSAAYFCASSDGNQPQHFGDGTRLSIL.

J is TRBJ1-4 and V is TRBV9; 7 bases map to TRBD1. CDR3 size: 14 residues. J gave up 8 bases and V 3 bases, and 7 bases lay outside the gene matches. Germline assignment: CDR1 SGDLS and CDR2 YYNGEE. The CDR3, as DNA: TGTGCCAGCAGCGCCACAGGGGTGAGCGAAAAACTGTTTTTT. Translated, it gives CASSATGVSEKLFF.

This chain connects TRBV10-3 to TRBJ2-7; no clear D. The CDR3 runs to 14 residues. The V end lost 6 bases, the J end lost 7 bases, and 19 bases lay between the germline ends. From germline, CDR1 is ENHRY and CDR2 SYGVKD. This chain's CDR3 is CAIRSDVAMGEQYF. The DNA for the CDR3 is TGTGCCATCAGGTCGGACGTCGCTATGGGGGAGCAGTACTTC.

The chain carries TRBV6-5 and TRBJ1-2, with TRBD1 matching 9 bases. J lost 1 base, V lost 5 bases, and 5 bases had no gene match. This CDR3 is 15 amino acids long. Germline V gives CDR1 MNHEY, CDR2 SVGAGI. For the CDR3, the DNA is TGTGCCAGCAGTCCTTCGACAGGGGGTAACTATGGCTACACCTTC. Encoded protein: CASSPSTGGNYGYTF.

The gene calls are TRBV11-3 and TRBJ1-5, with 7 nucleotides matching TRBD1. The junction had 2 bases not matched to a gene; V was cut back by 3 bases and J by 0 bases. Germline V gene data show CDR1 as SGHNT and CDR2 as YENEEA. The CDR3 extends over 15 amino acids. CDR3 sequence (DNA): TGTGCCAGCAGCTTGGGGACAGATAGCAATCAGCCCCAGCATTTT. Its translation is CASSLGTDSNQPQHF.

This clone was observed once. This rearrangement joins TRBV4-3 to TRBJ2-3; unclear D gene. The CDR3 runs to 19 residues. Germline CDR1 reads LGHNA; CDR2 reads YSLEER. With 0 bases removed from V and 3 bases from J, the gap between germline ends came to 22 bases. DNA of the CDR3: TGCGCCAGCAGCCAAGATTTTACGCCGGGCGCGTCTTTAACAGATACGCAGTATTTT. Amino acid sequence: CASSQDFTPGASLTDTQYF.

With regard to this clone: Other DNA sequences within the sample encode an identical CDR3. This chain connects TRBV5-1 to TRBJ1-1; D ambiguous. This CDR3 is built from 11 residues. Germline V lookup: CDR1 SGHRS, CDR2 YFSETQ. V shed 4 bases and J shed 4 bases, with 5 bases lying between them. The CDR3 nucleotides read TGCGCCAGCAGCCTAGGCACTGAAGCTTTCTTT. Its translation: CASSLGTEAFF.

The CDR3 spells CASSAPSGGPQFGANVLTF. The CDR3 region has the DNA TGTGCCAGCAGTGCCCCTAGCGGGGGGCCACAATTCGGGGCCAACGTCCTGACTTTC. The chain links TRBV6-1 to TRBJ2-6; 11 bases agree with TRBD2. Germline assignment: CDR1 MNHNS and CDR2 SASEGT. There are 19 residues in the CDR3. The ends lost 4 bases at V and 4 bases at J; junction bases unmatched: 12.

This chain joins TRBV7-9 and TRBJ1-2; D not resolved. The CDR3 loop spans 14 amino acids. V lost 9 bases, J lost 4 bases, and 18 bases lay in between. Per the germline V gene, CDR1 is SEHNR and CDR2 is FQNEAQ (reference sequence). The CDR3 loop is CASSTAPGFYGYTF. DNA of the CDR3: TGTGCCAGTTCTACGGCCCCAGGTTTCTATGGCTACACCTTC.

The chain couples TRBV19 to TRBJ1-2, with no clear D. Trimming took 8 bases from V and 8 from J, leaving 12 bases between them. This CDR3 is built from 11 residues. From germline, CDR1 is LNHDA and CDR2 SQIVND (reference sequence). The CDR3 coding sequence is TGTGCCAGTCGGAGGCGGGGAGGCTACACCTTC. The encoded protein is CASRRRGGYTF.

This rearrangement joins TRBV18 to TRBJ1-6, with D possibly being TRBD1 (5 bases). This CDR3 is 13 amino acids long. The V end was cut by 6 bases, the J end by 5 bases, with 8 bases between. Germline-derived CDR1 and CDR2 are KGHSH and LQKENI. In DNA form, the CDR3 reads TGTGCCAGCTCGATACAGGATAATTCACCCCTCCACTTT. Encoded protein: CASSIQDNSPLHF.

The chain joins TRBV6-2 or TRBV6-3 to TRBJ1-1; 7 bases are shared with TRBD1. The V gene's germline CDR1 is MNHEY and CDR2 SVGEGT. Trimming removed 5 bases from V and 3 bases from J; junction bases left unmatched: 9. The CDR3 runs to 15 residues. The CDR3 loop is CASSPVDRDDTEAFF. The CDR3 DNA reads TGTGCCAGCAGTCCGGTCGACAGGGACGACACTGAAGCTTTCTTT.

The chain links TRBV29-1 to TRBJ1-1, with 9 bases lining up with TRBD1. The germline V gene encodes CDR1 SQVTM and CDR2 ANQGSEA. J lost 2 bases, V lost 3 bases, and 13 bases had no gene match. The CDR3 totals 17 residues. Here the CDR3 reads CSVEAGTGILPNTEAFF. The DNA for the CDR3 is TGCAGCGTTGAGGCGGGGACAGGGATTCTCCCTAACACTGAAGCTTTCTTT.

CDR3 sequence: CASSLRGKAGEKLFF. In DNA form, the CDR3 reads TGTGCCAGCAGCTTAAGGGGAAAAGCTGGGGAAAAACTGTTTTTT. V and J are TRBV7-8 and TRBJ1-4, with D tentatively TRBD1 (5 bases). The CDR3 consists of 15 residues. Germline CDR1 reads SGHVS; CDR2 reads FQNEAQ. V lost 2 bases and J lost 8, with 15 bases in between.

The genes are TRBV5-1 and TRBJ2-1; TRBD2 matches 7 bases. V trimming: 3 bases; J trimming: 0 bases; junction bases outside the gene matches: 6. This CDR3 is built from 16 residues. Germline V gene lookup returns CDR1 SGHRS and CDR2 YFSETQ. The chain's CDR3 is CASSSGGGSSYNEQFF. The CDR3 nucleotides read TGCGCCAGCAGCTCCGGAGGCGGGAGCTCCTACAATGAGCAGTTCTTC. Variable domain in full (rest from reference TRBV5-1 and TRBJ2-1): KAGVTQTPRYLIKTRGQQVTLSCSPISGHRSVSWYQQTPGQGLQFLFEYFSETQRNKGNFPGRFSGRQFSNSRSEMNVSTLELGDSALYLCASSSGGGSSYNEQFFGPGTRLTVL.

This chain connects TRBV2 to TRBJ2-1; perhaps TRBD2 as D (5 bases). The CDR3 spans 17 residues. The ends were cut back, 5 bases at V and 4 bases at J, with 21 bases in the middle. CDR1 is SNHLY and CDR2 is FYNNEI in the germline V gene. CDR3 sequence: CASSPLGGLRLYNEQFF. The CDR3, as DNA: TGTGCCAGCAGTCCCCTGGGCGGACTGAGACTGTACAATGAGCAGTTCTTC.

J is TRBJ2-7 and V is TRBV11-1, with D uncertain. This CDR3 is built from 15 residues. V was shortened by 5 bases and J by 3 bases, with 17 bases between the two germline ends. The V gene's germline CDR1 is SGHAT and CDR2 FQDESV (reference sequence). The CDR3 loop reads CASSPRTYANYEQYF. Written as DNA, the CDR3 is TGTGCCAGCAGCCCCAGGACGTATGCGAACTACGAGCAGTACTTC.